This note documents a single TCR beta chain sequence. Antigen: not known. The data stem from a study of OX40 agonist ivuxolimab in advanced cancers. Whole-study context: Dose-escalation cases comprised hepatocellular carcinoma, melanoma, renal cell or head and neck cancer. Partial responses occurred in Three dose-escalation patients, one with hepatocellular carcinoma and two with cutaneous melanoma. Study findings and constraints: Both blood CD4+ and CD8+ T cells showed clonal growth by week 6 at 0.1 to 3.0 mg/kg.

Germline V gene data show CDR1 as SGHRS and CDR2 as YFSETQ. Trimming removed 4 bases at V and 9 bases at J, with 13 bases between. This CDR3 is built from 12 residues. Sequencing used immunoSEQ multiplex PCR; TCRdb keeps in-frame clones, though not all of them. The profile shows tens of thousands of clones, about 81% of them singletons. At cycle 4 day 1, cycle 7 day 1, and baseline, blood was sampled. V and J are TRBV5-1 and TRBJ1-1, with unresolved D. Specimen: CD4+ or CD8+ T cells sorted from blood, collected in a trial of the OX40 agonist ivuxolimab. This receptor was taken from an adult with an advanced solid tumor such as melanoma, head and neck, liver or kidney cancer. The CDR3 here is CASSPARGQAFF. The CDR3, as DNA: TGCGCCAGCAGCCCCGCCCGGGGTCAAGCTTTCTTT.